These 28 T cell receptor beta chains were sequenced from one sample in a study of OX40 agonist ivuxolimab in advanced cancers. The protocol was immunoSEQ multiplex PCR, while the TCRdb copy is restricted to in-frame clones and leaves out a portion. The data show some 100,000 clones, with about 92% seen just once and about 3.6% held by the top ten. This specimen was CD4+ or CD8+ T cells sorted from blood, taken in a trial of the OX40 agonist ivuxolimab. These TCRs come from an adult with an advanced solid tumor such as melanoma, head and neck, liver or kidney cancer.

The rearrangement joins TRBV19 to TRBJ2-3; D possibly corresponds to TRBD1 (6 bases). V gave up 1 base and J gave up 5 bases, with 10 bases separating them. Germline lookup yields CDR1 LNHDA and CDR2 SQIVND (reference sequence). The CDR3 sequence is 14 residues long. The CDR3 region has the DNA TGTGCCAGTAGTATAGTGGTAGGGGGAGATACGCAGTATTTT. This sequence encodes CASSIVVGGDTQYF. The variable domain in full, with the rest retrieved from reference TRBV19 and TRBJ2-3, is DGGITQSPKYLFRKEGQNVTLSCEQNLNHDAMYWYRQDPGQGLRLIYYSQIVNDFQKGDIAEGYSVSREKKESFPLTVTSAQKNPTAFYLCASSIVVGGDTQYFGPGTRLTVL.

CDR3 sequence: CASSAGAGANVLTF. For the CDR3, the DNA is TGTGCCAGCAGTGCGGGGGCTGGGGCCAACGTCCTGACTTTC. This chain links TRBV27 with TRBJ2-6, with TRBD2 identical over 7 bases. Germline assignment: CDR1 MNHEY and CDR2 SMNVEV (reference sequence). The CDR3 runs 14 residues. V gave up 5 bases and J gave up 2 bases; unmatched junction bases: 0. Full variable domain (remainder filled in from reference TRBV27 and TRBJ2-6): EAQVTQNPRYLITVTGKKLTVTCSQNMNHEYMSWYRQDPGLGLRQIYYSMNVEVTDKGDVPEGYKVSRKEKRNFPLILESPSPNQTSLYFCASSAGAGANVLTFGAGSRLTVL.

The chain has TRBV7-3 and TRBJ2-6; D is ambiguous. Deletions cut 3 bases from V and 2 bases from J, with 14 bases between. Germline CDR1 SGHTA, CDR2 FQGTGA. The CDR3 spans 17 residues. In DNA, the CDR3 is TGTGCCAGCAGCTTCGGAATTGGGGTGGCTGGGGCCAACGTCCTGACTTTC. As protein: CASSFGIGVAGANVLTF. The full variable domain, with the rest looked up from reference TRBV7-3 and TRBJ2-6, is GAGVSQTPSNKVTEKGKYVELRCDPISGHTALYWYRQSLGQGPEFLIYFQGTGAADDSGLPNDRFFAVRPEGSVSTLKIQRTERGDSAVYLCASSFGIGVAGANVLTFGAGSRLTVL.

The chain carries TRBV29-1 and TRBJ2-1; D is perhaps TRBD1 or TRBD2 (6 bases each). CDR3 size: 16 residues. The germline CDR1 and CDR2 sequences are SQVTM and ANQGSEA. Between the trimmed V and J ends, which lost 5 bases and 6 bases, there was a span of 23 bases. CDR3 sequence: CSVLGGGTRRGNEQFF. CDR3 DNA sequence: TGCAGCGTTCTGGGGGGCGGAACCCGGAGGGGCAATGAGCAGTTCTTC.

The chain recombines TRBV5-1 with TRBJ2-5; no definite D call. There are 14 residues in the CDR3. Deletions cut 0 bases from V and 5 bases from J, with 11 bases between. Looked up from germline, CDR1 is SGHRS and CDR2 is YFSETQ. CDR3 nucleotide sequence: TGCGCCAGCAGCTTGGCTCTGGGCTGGGAGACCCAGTACTTC. Translated: CASSLALGWETQYF.

In this sample, this clone turned up once. The chain links TRBV9 to TRBJ1-4; TRBD1 is a possible D gene (5 bases). The ends were cut back, 6 bases at V and 6 bases at J, with 12 bases in the middle. From germline, CDR1 is SGDLS and CDR2 YYNGEE. The CDR3 runs 13 residues. CDR3 sequence reads: CASNAGGDEKLFF. Written as DNA, the CDR3 is TGTGCCAGCAACGCGGGGGGAGATGAAAAACTGTTTTTT. Supplemented by reference TRBV9 and TRBJ1-4, the full variable domain reads DSGVTQTPKHLITATGQRVTLRCSPRSGDLSVYWYQQSLDQGLQFLIQYYNGEERAKGNILERFSAQQFPDLHSELNLSSLELGDSALYFCASNAGGDEKLFFGSGTQLSVL.

As DNA, the CDR3 is TGCGCCAGCAGCCAATTGACTATAAATGAGCAGTTCTTC. It encodes CASSQLTINEQFF. This chain uses TRBV4-1 with TRBJ2-1, with a weak D call TRBD2 (5 bases). The germline V gene has CDR1 MGHRA and CDR2 YSYEKL. The CDR3 is 13 residues long. Trimming removed 2 bases at V and 7 bases at J, with 9 bases between.

The chain employs TRBV11-2 and TRBJ2-7, with D unclear. Trimming stripped 4 bases from V and 4 bases from J, with 5 bases between. The CDR3 runs 11 residues. Germline V gene sequence: CDR1 SGHAT, CDR2 FQNNGV. The CDR3 loop reads CASSSTYEQYF. In nucleotides, the CDR3 is TGTGCCAGCAGCTCCACTTACGAGCAGTACTTC.

V usage is TRBV19 and J usage is TRBJ2-7; perhaps D is TRBD1 or TRBD2 (6 bases each). Germline CDR1 and CDR2: LNHDA and SQIVND (reference sequence). This CDR3 contains 15 residues. Deletions cut 7 bases from V and 5 bases from J, with 21 bases between. This CDR3 reads CASILKGGDYDEQYF. CDR3 nucleotides: TGTGCCAGTATATTGAAGGGGGGCGATTACGACGAGCAGTACTTC. The full variable domain, in which reference TRBV19 and TRBJ2-7 provide the parts outside the CDR3, is DGGITQSPKYLFRKEGQNVTLSCEQNLNHDAMYWYRQDPGQGLRLIYYSQIVNDFQKGDIAEGYSVSREKKESFPLTVTSAQKNPTAFYLCASILKGGDYDEQYFGPGTRLTVT.

The chain is built from TRBV5-4 and TRBJ2-5; D remains unclear. The J call may not be correct, given that the DNA end is closer to TRBJ2-7. This CDR3 is 11 amino acids long. The germline V gene encodes CDR1 SGHNT and CDR2 YYREEE (reference sequence). CDR3: CASSLATEQYF. Written as DNA, the CDR3 is TGTGCCAGCAGCTTGGCTACCGAGCAGTACTTC.

The V call is TRBV4-1, the J call TRBJ2-3; the D gene is possibly TRBD1 (6 bases). Per germline, CDR1 MGHRA and CDR2 YSYEKL. Deletions cut 1 base from V and 2 bases from J, with 10 bases between. This CDR3 has 15 amino acids. CDR3 protein: CASSQAGAVTDTQYF. In nucleotides, the CDR3 is TGCGCCAGCAGCCAAGCAGGGGCGGTCACAGATACGCAGTATTTT.

The chain couples TRBV5-6 to TRBJ2-1; TRBD2 matches 7 bases. The CDR3 has 15 residues. Germline CDR1 and CDR2: SGHDT and YYEEEE. V dropped 0 bases and J dropped 4; count of bases not matched to a gene: 4. The CDR3 sequence is CASSLVSSGYNEQFF. The CDR3 DNA reads TGTGCCAGCAGCTTGGTATCTAGCGGTTACAATGAGCAGTTCTTC.

Concerning this clone: A read error may produce the germline difference seen at one junction end. The CDR3 reads CASSLETGGLYEQYF. DNA of the CDR3: TGTGCCAGCAGCCTCGAGACAGGGGGCCTCTACGAGCAGTACTTC. The chain couples TRBV5-1 to TRBJ2-7; 10 positions match TRBD1. Germline assignment: CDR1 SGHRS and CDR2 YFSETQ. CDR3 size: 15 residues.

This chain connects TRBV21-1 to TRBJ2-5. TRBV21-1 is flagged as a pseudogene. This CDR3 is 14 amino acids long. CDR3 coding DNA: TGTGCCAGCAGCAAATGTAAGATTCTCGAGACCCAGTACTTC. Residues: CASSKCKILETQYF.

This clone was found a few times. This chain links TRBV10-2 with TRBJ1-5, with D uncertain. Looked up from germline, CDR1 is WSHSY and CDR2 is SAAADI. Trimming took off 0 bases at V and 0 bases at J, with 3 bases between the two ends. This CDR3 comprises 14 residues. CDR3 nucleotides: TGCGCCAGCAGTGAGTCGAATAGCAATCAGCCCCAGCATTTT. This translates into CASSESNSNQPQHF.

This sequence joins TRBV2 and TRBJ2-1; 9 bases match TRBD1. This CDR3 has 16 amino acids. The germline V gene encodes CDR1 SNHLY and CDR2 FYNNEI. The V gene end was trimmed by 8 bases and the J gene end by 2 bases; junction bases not matched to a gene: 10. The CDR3 spells CASERTWDRAYNEQFF. CDR3 DNA sequence: TGTGCCAGCGAGCGAACTTGGGACAGGGCCTACAATGAGCAGTTCTTC.

V usage is TRBV19 and J usage is TRBJ2-7; 10 bases agree with TRBD1. Germline V lookup: CDR1 LNHDA, CDR2 SQIVND (reference sequence). The CDR3 has 14 residues. Trimming at V came to 10 bases and at J to 1 base, leaving 7 bases not matched to a gene. The CDR3 nucleotides read TGTGCCACCCAACCGGGACAGGGGTCCTACGAGCAGTACTTC. Translated, it gives CATQPGQGSYEQYF.

On this clone itself: Other nucleotide sequences in the sample specify the same CDR3. The chain is built from TRBV14 and TRBJ1-1; D gene uncertain. Trimming took off 1 base at V and 2 bases at J, with 5 bases between the two ends. CDR1 is SGHDN and CDR2 is FVKESK in the germline V gene. The CDR3 has 13 residues. CDR3 protein: CASSQGRNTEAFF. CDR3 nucleotides: TGTGCCAGCAGCCAAGGACGCAACACTGAAGCTTTCTTT. Full variable domain (rest looked up from reference TRBV14 and TRBJ1-1): EAGVTQFPSHSVIEKGQTVTLRCDPISGHDNLYWYRRVMGKEIKFLLHFVKESKQDESGMPNNRFLAERTGGTYSTLKVQPAELEDSGVYFCASSQGRNTEAFFGQGTRLTVV.

The rearrangement uses TRBV2 and TRBJ2-3; 9 positions match TRBD2. The CDR3 is made up of 14 amino acids. Trimming at V came to 3 bases and at J to 4 bases, leaving 2 bases not matched to a gene. Germline values: CDR1 SNHLY, CDR2 FYNNEI. The CDR3 nucleotides read TGTGCCAGCAGTGAGCGGGGGGGCGCAGATACGCAGTATTTT. Its translation is CASSERGGADTQYF.

The chain couples TRBV25-1 to TRBJ1-2, with D possibly TRBD1 on 5 matching bases. Germline loops: CDR1 MGHDK, CDR2 SYGVNS. V shed 6 bases and J shed 6 bases, with 11 bases lying between them. There are 12 residues in the CDR3. The CDR3 reads CASSLQGNGYTF. The DNA of the CDR3 is TGTGCCAGCAGCTTGCAGGGAAATGGCTACACCTTC.

V and J are TRBV9 and TRBJ2-7; TRBD2 is a possible D gene (7 bases). This CDR3 has 14 amino acids. From germline, CDR1 is SGDLS and CDR2 YYNGEE. The germline V and J ends were trimmed by 4 bases and 3 bases, with 14 bases remaining between them. CDR3 loop: CASSTGGQGYEQYF. CDR3 in DNA: TGTGCCAGCAGCACCGGGGGGCAGGGCTACGAGCAGTACTTC.

In this sample, this clone turned up a few times. This chain uses TRBV9 with TRBJ1-1; unclear D gene. Trimming pared 4 bases from V and 6 bases from J, leaving 10 bases between. The CDR3 is made up of 12 amino acids. Germline V gene data show CDR1 as SGDLS and CDR2 as YYNGEE. CDR3 sequence: CASSSPLAEAFF. The CDR3 DNA follows: TGTGCCAGCAGCTCCCCATTGGCTGAAGCTTTCTTT.

In DNA form, the CDR3 reads TGTGCCAGCAGTTCCTCCGGCTACACCTTC. Amino acid sequence: CASSSSGYTF. The genes are TRBV28 and TRBJ1-2; D not certain. CDR1 and CDR2 (germline): MDHEN, SYDVKM. This CDR3 has 10 residues. V was pared by 4 bases and J by 8 bases, with 5 bases between.

This clone was observed once. The chain employs TRBV19 and TRBJ2-2; D call uncertain. CDR3 length: 12 residues. The ends were cut back, 6 bases at V and 3 bases at J, with 5 bases in the middle. The germline V gene encodes CDR1 LNHDA and CDR2 SQIVND (reference sequence). The CDR3 reads CASRGYTGELFF. The CDR3 nucleotides read TGTGCCAGTAGAGGGTACACCGGGGAGCTGTTTTTT.

The chain joins TRBV5-5 to TRBJ2-3; 8 bases fit TRBD2. This CDR3 has 15 amino acids. The V and J ends lost 6 bases and 3 bases, in that order; junction bases with no gene match: 9. Germline V gene data show CDR1 as SGHKS and CDR2 as YYEKEE (reference sequence). CDR3 in amino acids: CASTPSGLGTDTQYF. CDR3 DNA sequence: TGTGCCAGCACCCCTTCGGGACTAGGGACAGATACGCAGTATTTT.

The chain has TRBV19 and TRBJ2-5, with 11 nucleotides matching TRBD2. The germline gives CDR1 LNHDA, CDR2 SQIVND (reference sequence). The CDR3 length is 15 residues. Trimming removed 4 bases from V and 5 bases from J; junction bases left unmatched: 6. DNA for the CDR3: TGTGCCAGTAGTACGTCCGGGACTAGCGGCGAGACCCAGTACTTC. Residues: CASSTSGTSGETQYF.

The CDR3, as DNA: TGTGCCAGCAGCGGGACTAGCGGGAGGATGGAGACCCAGTACTTC. Its protein product is CASSGTSGRMETQYF. The V gene is TRBV11-2, the J gene TRBJ2-7; 15 nucleotides match TRBD2. The end of the DNA is better explained by TRBJ2-5, so the J call may be wrong. This CDR3 comprises 15 residues. Germline V CDR1 and CDR2: SGHAT, FQNNGV.

V gene TRBV9 combines with J gene TRBJ2-2; the match to TRBD2 covers 8 bases. The CDR3 has 15 amino acids. The germline V gene encodes CDR1 SGDLS and CDR2 YYNGEE. With 2 bases clipped from V and 5 bases from J, the junction kept 5 bases outside the gene matches. The CDR3: CASSVSGIPTGELFF. As DNA, the CDR3 is TGTGCCAGCAGCGTTAGCGGGATCCCGACCGGGGAGCTGTTTTTT.